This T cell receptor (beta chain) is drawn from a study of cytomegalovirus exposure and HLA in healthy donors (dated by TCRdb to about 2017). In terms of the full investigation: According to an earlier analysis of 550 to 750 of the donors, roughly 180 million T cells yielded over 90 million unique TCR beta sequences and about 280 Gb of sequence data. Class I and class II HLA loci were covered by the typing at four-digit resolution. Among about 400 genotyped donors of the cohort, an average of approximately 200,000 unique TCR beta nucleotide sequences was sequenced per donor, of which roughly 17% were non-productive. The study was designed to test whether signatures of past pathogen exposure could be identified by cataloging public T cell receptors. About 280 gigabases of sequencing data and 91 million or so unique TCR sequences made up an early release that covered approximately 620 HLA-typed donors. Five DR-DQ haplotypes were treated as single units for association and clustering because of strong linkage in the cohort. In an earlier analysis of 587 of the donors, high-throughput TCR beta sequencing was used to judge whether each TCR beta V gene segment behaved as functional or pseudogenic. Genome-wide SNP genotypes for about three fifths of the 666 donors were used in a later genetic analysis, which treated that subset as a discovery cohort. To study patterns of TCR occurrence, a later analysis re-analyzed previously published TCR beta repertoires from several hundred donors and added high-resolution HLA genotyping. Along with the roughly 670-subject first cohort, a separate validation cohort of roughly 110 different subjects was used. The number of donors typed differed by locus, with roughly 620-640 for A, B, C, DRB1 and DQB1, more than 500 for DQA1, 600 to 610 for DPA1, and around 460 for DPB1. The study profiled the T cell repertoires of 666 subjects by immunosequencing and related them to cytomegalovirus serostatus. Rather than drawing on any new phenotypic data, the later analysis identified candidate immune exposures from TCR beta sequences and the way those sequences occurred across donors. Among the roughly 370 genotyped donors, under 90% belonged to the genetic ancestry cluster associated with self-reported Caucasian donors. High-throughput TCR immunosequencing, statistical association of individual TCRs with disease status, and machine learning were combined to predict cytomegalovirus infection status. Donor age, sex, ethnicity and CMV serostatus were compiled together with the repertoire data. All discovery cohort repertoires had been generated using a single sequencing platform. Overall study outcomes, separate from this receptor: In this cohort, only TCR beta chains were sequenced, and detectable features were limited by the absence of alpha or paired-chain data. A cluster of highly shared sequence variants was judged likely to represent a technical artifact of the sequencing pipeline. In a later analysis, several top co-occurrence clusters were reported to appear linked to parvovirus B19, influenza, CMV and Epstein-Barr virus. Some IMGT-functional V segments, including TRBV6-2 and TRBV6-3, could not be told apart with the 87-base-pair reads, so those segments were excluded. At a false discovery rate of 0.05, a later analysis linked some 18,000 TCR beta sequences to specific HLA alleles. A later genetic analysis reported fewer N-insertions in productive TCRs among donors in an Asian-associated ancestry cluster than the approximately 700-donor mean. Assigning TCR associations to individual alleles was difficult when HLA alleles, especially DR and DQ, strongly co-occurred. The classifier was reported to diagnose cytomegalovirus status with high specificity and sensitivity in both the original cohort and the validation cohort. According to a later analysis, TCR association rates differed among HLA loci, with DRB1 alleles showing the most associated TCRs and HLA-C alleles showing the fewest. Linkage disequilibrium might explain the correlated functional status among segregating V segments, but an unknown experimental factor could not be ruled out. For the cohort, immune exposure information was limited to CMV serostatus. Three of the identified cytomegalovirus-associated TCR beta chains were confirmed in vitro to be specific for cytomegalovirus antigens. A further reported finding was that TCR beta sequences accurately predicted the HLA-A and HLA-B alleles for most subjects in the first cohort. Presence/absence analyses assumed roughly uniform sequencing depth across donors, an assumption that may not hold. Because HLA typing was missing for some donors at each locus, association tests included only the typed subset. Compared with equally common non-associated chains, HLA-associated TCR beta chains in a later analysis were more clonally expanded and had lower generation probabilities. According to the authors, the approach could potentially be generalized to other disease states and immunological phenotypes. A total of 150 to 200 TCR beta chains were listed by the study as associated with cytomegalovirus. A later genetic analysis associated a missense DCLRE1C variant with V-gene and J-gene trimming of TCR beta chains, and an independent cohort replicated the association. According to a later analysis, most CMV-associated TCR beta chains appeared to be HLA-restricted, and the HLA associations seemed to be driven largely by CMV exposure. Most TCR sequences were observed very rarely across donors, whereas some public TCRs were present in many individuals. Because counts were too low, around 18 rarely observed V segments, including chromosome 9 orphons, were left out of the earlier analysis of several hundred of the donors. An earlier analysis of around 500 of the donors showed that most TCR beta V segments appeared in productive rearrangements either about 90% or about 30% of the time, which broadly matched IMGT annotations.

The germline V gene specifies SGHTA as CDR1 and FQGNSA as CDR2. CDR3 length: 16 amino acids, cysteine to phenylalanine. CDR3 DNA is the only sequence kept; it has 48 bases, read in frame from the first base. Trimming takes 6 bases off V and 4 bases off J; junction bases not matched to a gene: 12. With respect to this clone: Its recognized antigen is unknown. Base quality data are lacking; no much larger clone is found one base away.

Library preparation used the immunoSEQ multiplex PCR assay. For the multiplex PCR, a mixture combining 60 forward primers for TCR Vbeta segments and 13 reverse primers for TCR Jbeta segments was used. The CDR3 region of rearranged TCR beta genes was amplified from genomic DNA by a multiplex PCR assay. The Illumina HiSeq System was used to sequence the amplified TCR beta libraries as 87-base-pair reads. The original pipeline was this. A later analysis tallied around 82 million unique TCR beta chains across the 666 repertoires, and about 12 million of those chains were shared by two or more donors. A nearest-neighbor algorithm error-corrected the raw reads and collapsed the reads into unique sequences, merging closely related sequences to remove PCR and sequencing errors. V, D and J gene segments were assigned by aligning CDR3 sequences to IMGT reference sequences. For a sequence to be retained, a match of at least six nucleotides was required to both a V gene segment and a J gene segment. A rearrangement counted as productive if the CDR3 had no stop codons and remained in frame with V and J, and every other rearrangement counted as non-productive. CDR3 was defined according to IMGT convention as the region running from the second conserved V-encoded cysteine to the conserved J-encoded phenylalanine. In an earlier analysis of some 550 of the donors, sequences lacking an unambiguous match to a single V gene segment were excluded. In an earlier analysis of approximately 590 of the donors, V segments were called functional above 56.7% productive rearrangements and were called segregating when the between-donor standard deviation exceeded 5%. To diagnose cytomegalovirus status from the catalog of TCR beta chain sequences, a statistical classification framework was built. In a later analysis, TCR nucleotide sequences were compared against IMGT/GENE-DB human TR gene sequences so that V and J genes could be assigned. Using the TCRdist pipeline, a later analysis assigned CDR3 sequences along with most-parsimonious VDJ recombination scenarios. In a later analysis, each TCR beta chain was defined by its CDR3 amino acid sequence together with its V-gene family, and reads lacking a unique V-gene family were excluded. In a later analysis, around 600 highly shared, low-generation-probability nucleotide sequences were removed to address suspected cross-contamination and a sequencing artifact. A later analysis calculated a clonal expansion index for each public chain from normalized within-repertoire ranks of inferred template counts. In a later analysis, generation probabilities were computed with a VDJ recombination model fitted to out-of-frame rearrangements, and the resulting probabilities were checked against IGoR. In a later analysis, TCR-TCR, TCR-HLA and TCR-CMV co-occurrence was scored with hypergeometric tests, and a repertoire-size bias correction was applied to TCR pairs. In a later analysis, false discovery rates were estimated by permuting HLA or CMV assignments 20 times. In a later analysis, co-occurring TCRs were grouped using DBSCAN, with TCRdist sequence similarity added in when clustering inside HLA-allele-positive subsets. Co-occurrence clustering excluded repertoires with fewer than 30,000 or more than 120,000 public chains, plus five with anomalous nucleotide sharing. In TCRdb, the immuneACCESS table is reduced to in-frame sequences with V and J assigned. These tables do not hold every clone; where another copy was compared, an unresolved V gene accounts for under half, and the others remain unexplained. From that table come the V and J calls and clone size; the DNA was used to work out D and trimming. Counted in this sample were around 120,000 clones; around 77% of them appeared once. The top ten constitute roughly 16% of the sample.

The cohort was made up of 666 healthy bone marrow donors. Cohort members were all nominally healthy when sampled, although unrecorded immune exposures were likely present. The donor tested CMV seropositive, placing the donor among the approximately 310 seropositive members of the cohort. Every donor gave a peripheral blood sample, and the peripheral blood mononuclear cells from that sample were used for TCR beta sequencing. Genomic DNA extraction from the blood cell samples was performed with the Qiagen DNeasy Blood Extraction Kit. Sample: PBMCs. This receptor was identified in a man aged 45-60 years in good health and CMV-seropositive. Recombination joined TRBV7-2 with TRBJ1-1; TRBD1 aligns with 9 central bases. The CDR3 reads CASSNLGQGKTTEAFF. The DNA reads TGTGCCAGCAGTAATCTTGGACAGGGGAAGACCACTGAAGCTTTCTTT.